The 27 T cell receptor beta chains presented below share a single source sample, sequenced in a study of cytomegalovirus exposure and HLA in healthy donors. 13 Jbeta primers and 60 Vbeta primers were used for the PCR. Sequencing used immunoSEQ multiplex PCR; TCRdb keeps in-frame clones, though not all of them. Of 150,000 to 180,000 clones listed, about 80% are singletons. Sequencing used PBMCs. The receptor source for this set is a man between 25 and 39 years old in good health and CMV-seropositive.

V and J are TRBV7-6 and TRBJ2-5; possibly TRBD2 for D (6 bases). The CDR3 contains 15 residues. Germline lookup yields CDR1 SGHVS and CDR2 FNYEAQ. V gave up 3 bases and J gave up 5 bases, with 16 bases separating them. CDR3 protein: CASSFQDYPGETQYF. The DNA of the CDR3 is TGTGCCAGCAGCTTCCAGGACTACCCGGGGGAGACCCAGTACTTC.

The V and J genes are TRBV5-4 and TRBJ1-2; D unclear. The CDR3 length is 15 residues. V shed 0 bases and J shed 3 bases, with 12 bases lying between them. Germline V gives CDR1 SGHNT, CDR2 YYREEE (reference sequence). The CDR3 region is CASSLAAEAHYGYTF. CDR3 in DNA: TGTGCCAGCAGCTTGGCCGCAGAGGCTCACTATGGCTACACCTTC.

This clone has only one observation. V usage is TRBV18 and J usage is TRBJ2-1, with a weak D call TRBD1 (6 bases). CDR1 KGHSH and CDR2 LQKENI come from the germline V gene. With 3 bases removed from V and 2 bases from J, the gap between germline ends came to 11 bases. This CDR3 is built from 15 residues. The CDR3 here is CASSPGAVAYNEQFF. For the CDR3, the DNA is TGTGCCAGCTCACCGGGGGCAGTGGCCTACAATGAGCAGTTCTTC.

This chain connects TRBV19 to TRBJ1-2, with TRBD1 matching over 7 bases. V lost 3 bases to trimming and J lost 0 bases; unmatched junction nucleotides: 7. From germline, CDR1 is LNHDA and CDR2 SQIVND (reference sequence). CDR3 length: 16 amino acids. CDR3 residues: CASSITGTAANYGYTF. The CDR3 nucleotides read TGTGCCAGTAGTATTACCGGGACAGCCGCTAACTATGGCTACACCTTC.

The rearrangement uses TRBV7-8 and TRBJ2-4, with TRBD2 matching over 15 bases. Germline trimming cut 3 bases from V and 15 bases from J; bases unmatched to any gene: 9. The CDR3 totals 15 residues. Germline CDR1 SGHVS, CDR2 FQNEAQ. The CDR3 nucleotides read TGTGCCAGCAGCTTGGGGGGACTAGCGGGAGGTTCACGGTACTTC. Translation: CASSLGGLAGGSRYF.

DNA of the CDR3: TGCAGCGTTGATTTGGTCTTGGGGGCGGGAGAAATACTCAATGAGCAGTTCTTC. It yields the protein CSVDLVLGAGEILNEQFF. V and J are TRBV29-1 and TRBJ2-1; D is perhaps TRBD2 (7 bases). CDR1 and CDR2 (germline): SQVTM, ANQGSEA. The CDR3 is 18 residues long. Trimming took 3 bases from V and 6 from J, leaving 27 bases between them.

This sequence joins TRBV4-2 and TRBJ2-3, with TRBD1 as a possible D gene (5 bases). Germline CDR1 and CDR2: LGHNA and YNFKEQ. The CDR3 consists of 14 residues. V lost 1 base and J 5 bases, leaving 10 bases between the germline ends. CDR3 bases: TGTGCCAGCAGCCAAGGGGCAGGGCGAGATACGCAGTATTTT. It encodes CASSQGAGRDTQYF.

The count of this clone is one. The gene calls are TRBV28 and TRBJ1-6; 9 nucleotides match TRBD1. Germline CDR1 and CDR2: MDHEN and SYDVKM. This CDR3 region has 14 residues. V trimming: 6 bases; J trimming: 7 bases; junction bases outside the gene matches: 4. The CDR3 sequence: CASSQTGGNSPLHF. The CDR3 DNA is TGTGCCAGCAGCCAAACAGGGGGCAATTCACCCCTCCACTTT.

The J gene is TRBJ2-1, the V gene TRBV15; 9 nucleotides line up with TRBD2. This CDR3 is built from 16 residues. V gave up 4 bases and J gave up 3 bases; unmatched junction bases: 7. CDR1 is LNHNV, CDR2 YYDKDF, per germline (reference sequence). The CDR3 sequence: CATSKPSGVIYNEQFF. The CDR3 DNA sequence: TGTGCCACCAGCAAACCTAGCGGGGTCATCTACAATGAGCAGTTCTTC.

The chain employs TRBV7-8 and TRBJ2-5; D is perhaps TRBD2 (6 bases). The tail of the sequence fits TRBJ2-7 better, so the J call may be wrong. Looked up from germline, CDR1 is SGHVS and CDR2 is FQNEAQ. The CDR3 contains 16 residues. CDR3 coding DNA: TGTGCCAGCAGCTTAGAAGAGGAGGGCTCCGCCTACGAGCAGTACTTC. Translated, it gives CASSLEEEGSAYEQYF.

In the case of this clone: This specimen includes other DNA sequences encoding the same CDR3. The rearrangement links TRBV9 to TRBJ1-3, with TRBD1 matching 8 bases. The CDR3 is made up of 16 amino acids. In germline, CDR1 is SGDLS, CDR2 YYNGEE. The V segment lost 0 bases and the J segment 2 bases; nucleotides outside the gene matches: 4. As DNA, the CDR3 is TGTGCCAGCAGCGTAGCTCCGGACAGGGCTGGAAACACCATATATTTT. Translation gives CASSVAPDRAGNTIYF.

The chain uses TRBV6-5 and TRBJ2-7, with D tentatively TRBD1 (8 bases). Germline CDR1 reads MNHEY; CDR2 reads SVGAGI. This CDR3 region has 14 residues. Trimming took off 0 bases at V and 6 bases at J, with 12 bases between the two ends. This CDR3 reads CASSYSNRGGEQYF. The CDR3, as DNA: TGTGCCAGCAGTTACTCGAACAGGGGGGGCGAGCAGTACTTC.

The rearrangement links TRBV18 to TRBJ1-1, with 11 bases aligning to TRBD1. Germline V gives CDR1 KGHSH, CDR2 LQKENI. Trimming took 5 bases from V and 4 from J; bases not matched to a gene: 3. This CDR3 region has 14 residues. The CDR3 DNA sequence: TGTGCCAGCTCAGCGGACAGGGGGCGCACTGAAGCTTTCTTT. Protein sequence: CASSADRGRTEAFF.

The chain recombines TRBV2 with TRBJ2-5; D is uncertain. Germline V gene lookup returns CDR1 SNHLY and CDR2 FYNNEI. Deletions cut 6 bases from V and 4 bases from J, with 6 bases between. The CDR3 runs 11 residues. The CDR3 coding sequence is TGTGCCAGCAGCCTCCTAGAGACCCAGTACTTC. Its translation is CASSLLETQYF.

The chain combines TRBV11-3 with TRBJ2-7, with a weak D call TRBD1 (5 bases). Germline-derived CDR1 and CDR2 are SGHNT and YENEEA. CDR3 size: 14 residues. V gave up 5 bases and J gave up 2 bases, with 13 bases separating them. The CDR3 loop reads CASSTGTYPYEQYF. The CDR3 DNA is TGTGCCAGCAGCACAGGAACTTACCCCTACGAGCAGTACTTC.

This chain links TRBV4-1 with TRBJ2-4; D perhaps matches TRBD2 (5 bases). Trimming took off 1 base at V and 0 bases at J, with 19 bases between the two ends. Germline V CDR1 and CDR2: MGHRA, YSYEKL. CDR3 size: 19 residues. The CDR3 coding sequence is TGCGCCAGCAGCCAAGGACTGACAACTAGATTCTTAGCCAAAAACATTCAGTACTTC. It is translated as CASSQGLTTRFLAKNIQYF.

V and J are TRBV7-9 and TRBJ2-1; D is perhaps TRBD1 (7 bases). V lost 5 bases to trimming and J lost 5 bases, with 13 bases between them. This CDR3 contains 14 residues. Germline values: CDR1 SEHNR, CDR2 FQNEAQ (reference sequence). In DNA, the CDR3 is TGTGCCAGCAGCCAACCAGGGGGGAACAATGAGCAGTTCTTC. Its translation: CASSQPGGNNEQFF.

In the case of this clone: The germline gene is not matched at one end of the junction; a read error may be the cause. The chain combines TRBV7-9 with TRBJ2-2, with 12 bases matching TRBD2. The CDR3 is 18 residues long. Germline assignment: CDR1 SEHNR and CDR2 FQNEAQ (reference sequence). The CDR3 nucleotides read TGTTCCAGCAGCTCTCCGAGGGGCCTAGCGGGAGGGGCCGGGGAGCTGTTTTTT. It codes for CSSSSPRGLAGGAGELFF. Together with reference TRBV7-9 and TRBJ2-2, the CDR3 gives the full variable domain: DTGVSQNPRHKITKRGQNVTFRCDPISEHNRLYWYRQTLGQGPEFLTYFQNEAQLEKSRLLSDRFSAERPKGSFSTLEIQRTEQGDSAMYLCSSSSPRGLAGGAGELFFGEGSRLTVL.

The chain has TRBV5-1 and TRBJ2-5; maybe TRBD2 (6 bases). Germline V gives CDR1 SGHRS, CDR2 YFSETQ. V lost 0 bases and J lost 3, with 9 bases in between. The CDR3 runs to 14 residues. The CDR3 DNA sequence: TGCGCCAGCAGCTTGGGGGCTAGCGAAGAGACCCAGTACTTC. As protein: CASSLGASEETQYF.

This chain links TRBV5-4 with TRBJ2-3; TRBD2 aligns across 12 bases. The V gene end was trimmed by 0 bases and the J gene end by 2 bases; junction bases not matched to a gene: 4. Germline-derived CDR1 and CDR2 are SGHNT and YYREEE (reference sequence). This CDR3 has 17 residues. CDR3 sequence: CASSLDLAGGNTDTQYF. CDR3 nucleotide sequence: TGTGCCAGCAGCTTGGATCTAGCGGGAGGGAACACAGATACGCAGTATTTT.

The CDR3 region is CASSTGQAFSYEQYF. For the CDR3, the DNA is TGTGCCAGCAGCACCGGACAGGCTTTCTCCTACGAGCAGTACTTC. V is TRBV5-6 and J is TRBJ2-7; TRBD1 agrees at 7 bases. Germline loops: CDR1 SGHDT, CDR2 YYEEEE. V was pared by 4 bases and J by 0 bases, with 7 bases of the junction left unmatched. The CDR3 extends over 15 amino acids.

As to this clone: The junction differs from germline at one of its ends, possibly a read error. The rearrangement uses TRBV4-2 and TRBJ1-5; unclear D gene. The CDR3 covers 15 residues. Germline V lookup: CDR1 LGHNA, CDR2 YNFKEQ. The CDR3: CASSEDGGGNQPQHF. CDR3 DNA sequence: TGTGCCAGCAGCGAAGACGGAGGTGGCAATCAGCCCCAGCATTTT.

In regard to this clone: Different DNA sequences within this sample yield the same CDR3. In nucleotides, the CDR3 is TGTGCCAGCAGCCACGGACAGTCTGATAACTATGGCTACACCTTC. It specifies CASSHGQSDNYGYTF. V usage is TRBV5-6 and J usage is TRBJ1-2; perhaps TRBD1 as D (6 bases). The V gene lost 4 bases and the J gene lost 1 base, with 14 bases spanning the gap. This CDR3 is built from 15 residues. CDR1 SGHDT and CDR2 YYEEEE come from the germline V gene. The entire variable domain, with the rest obtained from reference TRBV5-6 and TRBJ1-2, is as follows: DAGVTQSPTHLIKTRGQQVTLRCSPKSGHDTVSWYQQALGQGPQFIFQYYEEEERQRGNFPDRFSGHQFPNYSSELNVNALLLGDSALYLCASSHGQSDNYGYTFGSGTRLTVV.

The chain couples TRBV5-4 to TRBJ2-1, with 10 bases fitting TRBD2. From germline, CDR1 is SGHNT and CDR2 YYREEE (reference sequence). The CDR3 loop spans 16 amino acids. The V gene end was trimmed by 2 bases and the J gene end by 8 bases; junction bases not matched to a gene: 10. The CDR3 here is CASSLGLAEGLDEQFF. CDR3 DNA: TGTGCCAGCAGCTTAGGACTAGCGGAGGGGTTGGATGAGCAGTTCTTC.

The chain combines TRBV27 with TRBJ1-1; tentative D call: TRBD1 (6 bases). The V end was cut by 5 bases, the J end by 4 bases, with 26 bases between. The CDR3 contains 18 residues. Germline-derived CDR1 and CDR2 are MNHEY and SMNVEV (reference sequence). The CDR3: CASSPRGGAFYFGTEAFF. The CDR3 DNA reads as TGTGCCAGCAGTCCCCGAGGGGGGGCCTTCTATTTCGGCACTGAAGCTTTCTTT.

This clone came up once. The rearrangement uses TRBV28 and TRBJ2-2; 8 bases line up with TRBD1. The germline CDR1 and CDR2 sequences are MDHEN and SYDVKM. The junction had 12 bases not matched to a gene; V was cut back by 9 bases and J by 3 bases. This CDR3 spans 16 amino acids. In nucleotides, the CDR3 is TGTGCCAGTCTTAATAAGGTACAGGGGGACACCGGGGAGCTGTTTTTT. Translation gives CASLNKVQGDTGELFF.

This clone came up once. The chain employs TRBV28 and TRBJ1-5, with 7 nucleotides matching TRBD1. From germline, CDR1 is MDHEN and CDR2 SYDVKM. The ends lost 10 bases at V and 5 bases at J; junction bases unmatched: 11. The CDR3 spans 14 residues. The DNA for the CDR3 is TGTGCCACCCGACAGGGTCAAGCTGATCAGCCCCAGCATTTT. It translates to CATRQGQADQPQHF. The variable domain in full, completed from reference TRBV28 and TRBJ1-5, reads DVKVTQSSRYLVKRTGEKVFLECVQDMDHENMFWYRQDPGLGLRLIYFSYDVKMKEKGDIPEGYSVSREKKERFSLILESASTNQTSMYLCATRQGQADQPQHFGDGTRLSIL.